Below, 32 T cell receptor beta chains from the same sample are listed, as sequenced in a study of vaccination effects on CD4 cells after COVID-19. Measured with immunoSEQ multiplex PCR; TCRdb has only the in-frame clones, and not every one. The sample shows about 61,000 clones, roughly 73% of them seen only once. Sequencing was preceded by expansion of antigen-specific CD4+ T cells with viral peptide pools in the ViraFEST assay. Cultured cells yielded isolated CD4+ T cells after 10 to 11 days. BNT162b2 vaccine or mRNA-1273 vaccine was given to participants in two doses. These receptors have no known antigen. The input for sequencing was CD4+ T cells from PBMCs cultured with HCoV-229E spike peptides, taken after COVID-19 vaccination. These receptors were obtained from a human donor who received a COVID-19 vaccine.

The chain has TRBV27 and TRBJ1-2, with TRBD1 identical over 9 bases. There are 14 residues in the CDR3. J was trimmed by 5 bases and V by 1 base; bases with no gene match: 2. CDR1 is MNHEY and CDR2 is SMNVEV in the germline V gene (reference sequence). CDR3 sequence reads: CASSLFGTGYGYTF. The CDR3 region has the DNA TGTGCCAGCAGTTTATTTGGGACAGGGTATGGCTACACCTTC.

This clone was seen just once. In nucleotides, the CDR3 is TGTGCCAGCAGCTTAGATTTCAGGGGCGGGTATAATTCACCCCTCCACTTT. As protein: CASSLDFRGGYNSPLHF. This sequence joins TRBV7-2 and TRBJ1-6, with D possibly TRBD1 on 6 matching bases. Trimming removed 1 base at V and 4 bases at J, with 14 bases between. Germline CDR1 and CDR2: SGHTA and FQGNSA. The CDR3 sequence is 17 residues long.

On this clone: Different DNA sequences within this sample yield the same CDR3. The rearrangement links TRBV7-2 to TRBJ1-6; weak D call: TRBD1 (6 bases). The V and J ends lost 4 bases and 7 bases respectively, with 8 bases between them. The V gene's germline CDR1 is SGHTA and CDR2 FQGNSA. The CDR3 is 13 residues long. This CDR3 is CASSSGGNSPLHF. CDR3 coding DNA: TGTGCCAGCAGCTCGGGGGGCAATTCACCCCTCCACTTT.

The CDR3 DNA reads TGTGCCAGCAGCTTGCAGACAGGCCCTACCGGGGAGCTGTTTTTT. It translates to CASSLQTGPTGELFF. The chain recombines TRBV5-4 with TRBJ2-2, with D tentatively TRBD1 (6 bases). This CDR3 region has 15 residues. Trimming took 1 base from V and 5 from J, leaving 12 bases between them. CDR1 is SGHNT, CDR2 YYREEE, per germline (reference sequence).

This clone was seen more than once but under ten times. The chain has TRBV9 and TRBJ1-1; 9 nucleotides align to TRBD1. The CDR3 sequence is 15 residues long. Germline V gene sequence: CDR1 SGDLS, CDR2 YYNGEE. Trimming at V came to 1 base and at J to 3 bases, leaving 4 bases not matched to a gene. The CDR3: CASSVLDRGYTEAFF. The CDR3 bases are TGTGCCAGCAGCGTATTGGACAGGGGATACACTGAAGCTTTCTTT.

This chain links TRBV5-4 with TRBJ1-2, with D maybe TRBD1 (6 bases). The germline V gene encodes CDR1 SGHNT and CDR2 YYREEE (reference sequence). This CDR3 is built from 13 residues. V lost 0 bases and J 7 bases, leaving 10 bases between the germline ends. The CDR3 here is CASSLDRGLGYTF. CDR3 nucleotide sequence: TGTGCCAGCAGCTTGGATCGGGGGCTTGGCTACACCTTC.

The chain employs TRBV5-1 and TRBJ1-6; 7 bases line up with TRBD1. The CDR3 is 14 amino acids. The germline V gene has CDR1 SGHRS and CDR2 YFSETQ. The V and J ends lost 8 bases and 8 bases, in that order; junction bases with no gene match: 10. CDR3 DNA: TGCGCCAGTACACCGGGACAGTCGGATTCACCCCTCCACTTT. Its protein is CASTPGQSDSPLHF.

The V gene is TRBV6-5, the J gene TRBJ2-3; D uncertain. Trimming left V 4 bases short and J 2 bases short, with 7 bases between. CDR1 and CDR2 from the germline V gene are MNHEY and SVGAGI. This CDR3 is 13 amino acids long. CDR3 sequence reads: CASSSDITDTQYF. CDR3 bases: TGTGCCAGCAGTTCAGACATCACAGATACGCAGTATTTT.

The chain combines TRBV6-1 with TRBJ1-2; possibly TRBD1 for D (6 bases). The V gene lost 2 bases and the J gene lost 5 bases, with 15 bases spanning the gap. Germline CDR1 MNHNS, CDR2 SASEGT. The CDR3 is 15 residues long. CDR3 sequence reads: CASSESGQGPYGYTF. CDR3 DNA sequence: TGTGCCAGCAGTGAATCGGGACAAGGACCTTATGGCTACACCTTC.

This clone was counted a single time. The chain recombines TRBV18 with TRBJ2-1, with 7 bases that match TRBD2. V lost 3 bases and J lost 4; bases outside the gene matches: 3. The V gene's germline CDR1 is KGHSH and CDR2 LQKENI. This CDR3 is built from 14 residues. CDR3 sequence reads: CASSPSGVYNEQFF. The CDR3 DNA sequence: TGTGCCAGCTCACCGAGCGGGGTTTACAATGAGCAGTTCTTC.

This chain links TRBV2 with TRBJ2-1, with a weak D call TRBD2 (5 bases). There are 11 residues in the CDR3. The V and J ends lost 9 bases and 9 bases respectively, with 12 bases between them. Germline V gene lookup returns CDR1 SNHLY and CDR2 FYNNEI. This CDR3 reads CASARVGEQFF. The CDR3 DNA reads TGTGCCAGTGCGAGGGTTGGTGAGCAGTTCTTC.

The CDR3 nucleotides are TGTGCCAGCTCACCCCCGGGGAGAGAGACCCAGTACTTC. The encoded protein is CASSPPGRETQYF. The gene calls are TRBV2 and TRBJ2-5; D is perhaps TRBD2 (5 bases). CDR1 SNHLY and CDR2 FYNNEI come from the germline V gene. CDR3 length equals 13 residues. Deletions cut 8 bases from V and 4 bases from J, with 14 bases between. The whole variable domain, remainder taken from reference TRBV2 and TRBJ2-5, is EPEVTQTPSHQVTQMGQEVILRCVPISNHLYFYWYRQILGQKVEFLVSFYNNEISEKSEIFDDQFSVERPDGSNFTLKIRSTKLEDSAMYFCASSPPGRETQYFGPGTRLLVL.

This clone ranks as medium-sized. Written as DNA, the CDR3 is TGCGCCAGCAGTGAGGTAGCAGGGAGGTTCGATGGCTACACCTTC. It codes for CASSEVAGRFDGYTF. The J gene is TRBJ1-2, the V gene TRBV10-2; tentatively, D is TRBD1 (5 bases). Per germline, CDR1 WSHSY and CDR2 SAAADI. Trimming removed 2 bases from V and 6 bases from J, with 16 bases in between. This CDR3 is built from 15 residues.

This sequence joins TRBV7-2 and TRBJ2-7; 15 bases fit TRBD2. From germline, CDR1 is SGHTA and CDR2 FQGNSA. CDR3 length: 19 amino acids. With 2 bases clipped from V and 0 bases from J, the junction kept 8 bases outside the gene matches. In DNA, the CDR3 is TGTGCCAGCAGCTTATTACCGGGACTAGCGGGGGGTCCCTCCTACGAGCAGTACGTC. The encoded protein is CASSLLPGLAGGPSYEQYV.

This rearrangement joins TRBV7-8 to TRBJ2-7; 14 bases match TRBD2. The germline CDR1 and CDR2 sequences are SGHVS and FQNEAQ. V was pared by 5 bases and J by 9 bases, with 21 bases of the junction left unmatched. The CDR3 length is 19 residues. The CDR3 protein is CASSGTHGTSGGPPMGQYV. For the CDR3, the DNA is TGTGCCAGCAGCGGGACTCACGGGACTAGCGGGGGCCCGCCGATGGGGCAGTACGTC.

The table lists this clone with a count of one. The chain has TRBV6-5 and TRBJ2-1, with TRBD2 matching over 9 bases. V shed 3 bases and J 5 bases; nucleotides not matched to a gene: 8. Germline V CDR1 and CDR2: MNHEY, SVGAGI. The CDR3 length is 16 residues. The CDR3 coding sequence is TGTGCCAGCAGTTATAACCAACTAGCGGGTCACAATGAGCAGTTCTTC. It yields the protein CASSYNQLAGHNEQFF.

This clone is categorized as medium-sized (0.01 to 0.1%). The genes are TRBV7-2 and TRBJ2-4; perhaps D is TRBD1 or TRBD2 (5 bases each). V dropped 0 bases and J dropped 15 bases, with 15 bases sitting between them. The germline V gene encodes CDR1 SGHTA and CDR2 FQGNSA. The CDR3 is made up of 13 amino acids. The CDR3 spells CASSLAYQGRLYF. DNA of the CDR3: TGTGCCAGCAGCTTAGCGTATCAGGGACGGCTGTACTTC.

The V gene is TRBV30, the J gene TRBJ1-5; perhaps TRBD1 as D (6 bases). Germline V gene lookup returns CDR1 GTSNPN and CDR2 SVGIG (reference sequence). V lost 8 bases to trimming and J lost 3 bases, with 17 bases between them. The CDR3 extends over 14 amino acids. The chain's CDR3 is CARDPGHDNQPQHF. For the CDR3, the DNA is TGTGCCAGAGATCCGGGACATGACAATCAGCCCCAGCATTTT.

This clone was recorded only once. The chain has TRBV2 and TRBJ1-5; D ambiguous. The CDR3 is 15 residues long. The V gene's germline CDR1 is SNHLY and CDR2 FYNNEI. Deletions cut 6 bases from V and 2 bases from J, with 14 bases between. This chain's CDR3 is CASSGNGLGNQPQHF. The CDR3 region has the DNA TGTGCCAGCAGCGGCAACGGGCTTGGCAATCAGCCCCAGCATTTT.

V is TRBV5-1 and J is TRBJ2-5; D is possibly TRBD1 (6 bases). Trimming pared 4 bases from V and 3 bases from J, leaving 10 bases between. Germline V lookup: CDR1 SGHRS, CDR2 YFSETQ. The CDR3 covers 13 residues. The CDR3 sequence: CASSIPGEETQYF. The CDR3 coding sequence is TGCGCCAGCAGCATCCCAGGGGAAGAGACCCAGTACTTC.

This clone was detected only a few times. V is TRBV6-6 and J is TRBJ1-3; perhaps TRBD1 as D (5 bases). Germline loops: CDR1 MNHNY, CDR2 SVGAGI (reference sequence). Deletions cut 6 bases from V and 3 bases from J, with 15 bases between. CDR3 length: 15 residues. The CDR3 protein is CASSIDGTGGNTIYF. The CDR3 coding sequence is TGTGCCAGCAGCATTGATGGGACCGGTGGAAACACCATATATTTT.

The genes are TRBV19 and TRBJ2-3; no clear D. Trimming stripped 7 bases from V and 2 bases from J, with 16 bases between. CDR1 and CDR2 (germline): LNHDA, SQIVND (reference sequence). This CDR3 has 15 residues. The chain's CDR3 is CASKHRVVSTDTQYF. CDR3 DNA: TGTGCCAGTAAGCACCGGGTAGTTTCCACAGATACGCAGTATTTT.

This chain connects TRBV6-6 to TRBJ1-5; TRBD1 aligns across 8 bases. CDR1 MNHNY and CDR2 SVGAGI come from the germline V gene (reference sequence). V was clipped by 7 bases and J by 9 bases; unmatched bases: 14. The CDR3 has 15 residues. CDR3 amino acids: CASKQTGGRMMPQHF. DNA of the CDR3: TGTGCCAGCAAACAAACAGGGGGGCGAATGATGCCCCAGCATTTT.

The rearrangement joins TRBV18 to TRBJ1-2; D is unclear. V was shortened by 3 bases and J by 7 bases, with 12 bases between the two germline ends. This CDR3 has 13 amino acids. Per the germline V gene, CDR1 is KGHSH and CDR2 is LQKENI. DNA for the CDR3: TGTGCCAGCTCACCGATAAGTTCTGTTGGCTACACCTTC. As protein: CASSPISSVGYTF.

The gene calls are TRBV18 and TRBJ1-2; D unresolved. V was pared by 2 bases and J by 7 bases, with 11 bases between. Germline values: CDR1 KGHSH, CDR2 LQKENI. The CDR3 is made up of 13 amino acids. This CDR3 is CASSPAGVGGYTF. The CDR3 DNA is TGTGCCAGCTCACCAGCCGGGGTAGGTGGCTACACCTTC.

This clone has only one observation. V gene TRBV7-9 combines with J gene TRBJ2-3; D unclear. This CDR3 region has 12 residues. Trimming removed 1 base at V and 6 bases at J, with 5 bases between. Germline-derived CDR1 and CDR2 are SEHNR and FQNEAQ (reference sequence). This chain's CDR3 is CASSLGTDTQYF. The CDR3 DNA reads as TGTGCCAGCAGCTTAGGGACGGATACGCAGTATTTT.

The table lists this clone with a few counts. The chain couples TRBV3-1 (or the pseudogene TRBV3-2) to TRBJ1-1; possible D gene TRBD1, 5 bases. CDR3 length: 16 amino acids. Trimming removed 4 bases from V and 0 bases from J, with 15 bases in between. Germline CDR1 and CDR2: LGHDT and YNNKEL (reference sequence). The CDR3 protein is CASSPLGEGMNTEAFF. The CDR3 bases are TGTGCCAGCAGCCCGCTGGGGGAGGGCATGAACACTGAAGCTTTCTTT.

V usage is TRBV6-1 and J usage is TRBJ1-2; 7 bases fit TRBD1. CDR3 size: 14 residues. Germline trimming cut 2 bases from V and 5 bases from J; bases unmatched to any gene: 5. Per the germline V gene, CDR1 is MNHNS and CDR2 is SASEGT. The chain's CDR3 is CASSEPQGWYGYTF. The CDR3 DNA reads as TGTGCCAGCAGTGAACCACAGGGGTGGTATGGCTACACCTTC.

The chain links TRBV24-1 to TRBJ1-1; possibly TRBD1 for D (5 bases). Trimming removed 4 bases at V and 1 base at J, with 9 bases between. Germline CDR1 KGHDR, CDR2 SFDVKD. This CDR3 is built from 14 residues. The CDR3 DNA follows: TGTGCCACCAGTGAGGGGGGTTCGAACACTGAAGCTTTCTTT. Its protein product is CATSEGGSNTEAFF.

This clone showed up just once. The chain employs TRBV30 and TRBJ1-5, with D perhaps matching TRBD1 (5 bases). The CDR3 loop spans 14 amino acids. Deletions cut 3 bases from V and 3 bases from J, with 12 bases between. Germline assignment: CDR1 GTSNPN and CDR2 SVGIG (reference sequence). This CDR3 is CAWSEGRLNQPQHF. CDR3 nucleotide sequence: TGTGCCTGGAGCGAGGGACGGCTCAATCAGCCCCAGCATTTT.

This clone was counted only a few times. The chain has TRBV3-1 (or the pseudogene TRBV3-2) and TRBJ1-3; D gene uncertain. CDR3 length equals 12 residues. The germline CDR1 and CDR2 sequences are LGHDT and YNNKEL (reference sequence). Trimming took 4 bases from V and 8 from J, leaving 9 bases between them. The CDR3, as DNA: TGTGCCAGCAGCCCTAAGGAAGACACCATATATTTT. Its protein is CASSPKEDTIYF.

This clone was observed a handful of times. The chain couples TRBV11-2 to TRBJ1-1; D might be TRBD1 (6 bases). Trimming left V 2 bases short and J 4 bases short, with 17 bases between. CDR1 and CDR2 (germline): SGHAT, FQNNGV. The CDR3 is 16 amino acids. CDR3 sequence (DNA): TGTGCCAGCAGCTTACGGCCAGACAGGTCTAGCACTGAAGCTTTCTTT. Its translation is CASSLRPDRSSTEAFF.